This TCR beta chain was recovered during a study of T cell responses to AZD1222 COVID-19 vaccine. Germline loops: CDR1 MGHDK, CDR2 SYGVNS. Trimming left V 5 bases short and J 1 base short, with 8 bases between. CDR3 length equals 13 residues. Data came from immunoSEQ multiplex PCR; TCRdb stores just in-frame clones and leaves some out. The sample shows 88,000 or so clones, approximately 91% of them seen only once. This clone showed up just a few times. This receptor was taken from an adult in good health. Sequencing used peripheral blood, obtained on day 0 of AZD1222 vaccination. J is TRBJ1-2 and V is TRBV25-1; D is perhaps TRBD1 (6 bases). CDR3 in amino acids: CASSNRDNYGYTF. CDR3 in DNA: TGTGCCAGCAGTAACAGGGATAACTATGGCTACACCTTC.